These 3 T cell receptor beta chains were sequenced from one sample in a study of blood T cell repertoires in COVID-19. The data were produced by immunoSEQ multiplex PCR, yet TCRdb's version contains in-frame clones alone and is incomplete. In the table there are about 190,000 clones, approximately 84% of which are singletons. Sequencing input: PBMCs or T cells enriched from blood (not recorded which). These TCRs come from a woman aged 25-40 years who had recovered from COVID-19.

The rearrangement joins TRBV5-1 to TRBJ1-1; TRBD1 agrees at 7 bases. The J segment lost 0 bases and the V segment lost 0 bases, leaving 5 bases of the junction unmatched. The length of the CDR3 is 16 residues. Germline V gives CDR1 SGHRS, CDR2 YFSETQ. The CDR3 reads CASSLGQGGLNTEAFF. The CDR3 DNA is TGCGCCAGCAGCTTGGGCCAGGGGGGACTGAACACTGAAGCTTTCTTT.

The genes are TRBV5-8 and TRBJ2-7, with TRBD2 matching 7 bases. The CDR3 spans 14 residues. J was trimmed by 7 bases and V by 10 bases; bases with no gene match: 17. Germline V gene data show CDR1 as SGHTS and CDR2 as YDEGEE. The CDR3 sequence is CASSEGREKGEQYF. As DNA, the CDR3 is TGTGCCTCCAGCGAGGGGCGGGAGAAGGGGGAGCAGTACTTC.

The rearrangement uses TRBV7-2 and TRBJ2-5, with 11 bases aligning to TRBD1. CDR3 size: 16 residues. Per the germline V gene, CDR1 is SGHTA and CDR2 is FQGNSA. V was pared by 5 bases and J by 5 bases, with 10 bases of the junction left unmatched. This chain's CDR3 is CASSPPGTGGRETQYF. Written as DNA, the CDR3 is TGTGCCAGCAGCCCGCCTGGGACAGGGGGACGGGAGACCCAGTACTTC.